Listed below are T cell receptor beta chains from one sample, sequenced in a study of OX40 agonist ivuxolimab in advanced cancers. Generated by immunoSEQ multiplex PCR, the TCRdb table keeps only in-frame clones and is missing some. The sample has around 97,000 clones; 70% to 90% are singletons. Sequenced here: CD4+ or CD8+ T cells sorted from blood, sampled in a trial of the OX40 agonist ivuxolimab. Receptor source: an adult with an advanced solid tumor such as melanoma, head and neck, liver or kidney cancer. CDR3s leave out the opening cysteine and the closing phenylalanine or tryptophan.

v_gene	len	j_gene	CDR3aa
TRBV6-6	12	TRBJ1-4	ASSYGGAIEKLF
TRBV6-6	13	TRBJ2-3	ASSIGQGPTDTQY
TRBV2	12	TRBJ2-1	ASTDQSSYNEQF
TRBV11-3	14	TRBJ1-4	ASSSRKSRRGEKLF
TRBV5-6	13	TRBJ2-3	ASSSPGLVADTQY
TRBV6-9	21	TRBJ2-7	ASTQLQGKRRWRSTIGSYEQY
TRBV7-3	12	TRBJ1-2	ASSFGQGQDGYT
TRBV18	11	TRBJ2-3	ASSPTLTDTQY
TRBV6-5	12	TRBJ1-4	ASSTGQGNAKLF
TRBV11-2	14	TRBJ2-7	ASSLVGLAGADEQY
TRBV7-2	13	TRBJ1-2	ASSLGTGTPYRYT
TRBV4-1	12	TRBJ1-1	ASSQWGANTEAF
TRBV18	12	TRBJ1-4	ASSLTGNNEKLF
TRBV5-1	9	TRBJ1-1	ASSFGREAF
TRBV5-4	15	TRBJ2-7	ASSLSPTGTGVWEQY
TRBV5-1	7	TRBJ1-1	ASRLEAF
TRBV14	12	TRBJ2-2	ASSQRVNTGELF
TRBV6-4	13	TRBJ2-1	ASSPSGRAWNEQF
TRBV4-1	14	TRBJ1-2	ASSQIIPGHTYGYT
TRBV7-2	12	TRBJ1-1	ASSLGQLNTEAF
TRBV18	9	TRBJ2-3	ASSPGDTQY
TRBV5-1	12	TRBJ1-4	ASSLRGTNEKLF
TRBV5-6	11	TRBJ2-1	ASSLLTGNEQF
TRBV2	12	TRBJ2-1	ASGESDTRAEQF
TRBV29-1	12	TRBJ2-1	SVEVQRRRNEQF
TRBV27	14	TRBJ1-1	ASSRSGQGWGTEAF
TRBV10-3	15	TRBJ1-5	AISESGQAYSNQPQH
TRBV7-9	10	TRBJ2-7	ASSFRLYEQY
TRBV4-1	14	TRBJ2-7	ASSQDPYSGGQEQY
TRBV7-9	13	TRBJ2-1	ASSSIRDRANEQF
TRBV30	13	TRBJ1-5	AWSVRRDRVQPQH
TRBV29-1	14	TRBJ2-3	SVAGLAGGRTDTQY
TRBV7-2	16	TRBJ1-4	ASSLLGLQVRGNEKLF
TRBV30	11	TRBJ1-3	AWSSTDGNTIY
TRBV5-6	11	TRBJ2-7	ASSFRDVDEQY
TRBV1	13	TRBJ2-7	TSVRQTGTKYEQY
TRBV18	14	TRBJ2-7	ASSPWTGISYSEQY
TRBV5-6	17	TRBJ1-6	ASSFLFSPGTGYNSPLH
TRBV7-9	13	TRBJ1-2	ASSLGYGGTYGYT
TRBV7-3	12	TRBJ2-7	ASSLAGPTYEQY